Listed here are 13 T cell receptor beta chains from one sample, sequenced in a study. One entry per CDR3 protein results from TCRdb running MiXCR on the 5' RACE reads. Here the sample spans 50,000 to 80,000 distinct CDR3 sequences, roughly 23% being singletons. Sequencing was done on a sample of memory CD4+ T cells sorted from a lymph node. Subset meaning: memory CD4+ T cells, CD4+CD45RO+CD25-. Receptors originate from a female donor with breast cancer.

This clonotype was found many times. The CDR3 loop reads CASSPGEWGTDTQYF. CDR3 sequence (DNA): TGTGCCAGCAGCCCCGGCGAGTGGGGCACAGATACGCAGTATTTT. The rearrangement links TRBV5-5 to TRBJ2-3; no definite D call. This CDR3 has 15 amino acids. The germline CDR1 and CDR2 sequences are SGHKS and YYEKEE (reference sequence). The ends were cut back, 4 bases at V and 1 base at J, with 13 bases in the middle.

The gene calls are TRBV6-5 and TRBJ1-3, with D unresolved. V gave up 7 bases and J gave up 0 bases, with 10 bases separating them. Germline CDR1 reads MNHEY; CDR2 reads SVGAGI. The CDR3 sequence is 14 residues long. CDR3: CASTNGVSGNTIYF. DNA of the CDR3: TGTGCCAGCACCAATGGCGTCTCTGGAAACACCATATATTTT.

This clonotype has at least ten counts. CDR3 DNA sequence: TGTGCCAGCAGCTTCGTCTCCCGCTCCTACGAGCAGTACTTC. Protein: CASSFVSRSYEQYF. V usage is TRBV7-2 and J usage is TRBJ2-7; no firm D call. Germline V gives CDR1 SGHTA, CDR2 FQGNSA. Trimming stripped 3 bases from V and 0 bases from J, with 9 bases between. This CDR3 comprises 14 residues.

This clonotype was picked up a small number of times. The CDR3 DNA sequence: TGTGCCAGCAGCCACCGAGGGGTCAGGAATGAGCAGTTCTTC. Its protein product is CASSHRGVRNEQFF. The chain joins TRBV4-2 to TRBJ2-1, with D perhaps being TRBD1 or TRBD2 (5 bases each). Trimming stripped 3 bases from V and 7 bases from J, with 13 bases between. The CDR3 is made up of 14 amino acids. CDR1 and CDR2 (germline): LGHNA, YNFKEQ.

This sequence joins TRBV18 and TRBJ1-1, with TRBD1 as a possible D gene (5 bases). Germline V gene lookup returns CDR1 KGHSH and CDR2 LQKENI. Trimming removed 3 bases at V and 1 base at J, with 9 bases between. The CDR3 is 14 amino acids. The CDR3 DNA follows: TGTGCCAGCTCACCCCCTGACAGGAACACTGAAGCTTTCTTT. The encoded protein is CASSPPDRNTEAFF.

This clonotype came up many times. The chain recombines TRBV20-1 with TRBJ1-1, with a weak D call TRBD1 (5 bases). The CDR3 has 13 residues. V lost 3 bases to trimming and J lost 4 bases, with 12 bases between them. The germline V gene has CDR1 DFQATT and CDR2 SNEGSKA (reference sequence). Here the CDR3 DNA reads TGCAGTGCTAGCCCCAGGGAGAGCACTGAAGCTTTCTTT. This encodes CSASPRESTEAFF.

The chain links TRBV4-2 to TRBJ1-3; no firm D call. Germline CDR1 and CDR2: LGHNA and YNFKEQ. The V and J ends lost 0 bases and 6 bases respectively, with 9 bases between them. This CDR3 is 14 amino acids long. CDR3 in DNA: TGTGCCAGCAGCCAAGATTATGTAGAAAACACCATATATTTT. Protein product: CASSQDYVENTIYF.

This clonotype was observed many times. This chain connects TRBV7-2 to TRBJ1-4; D gene uncertain. The CDR3 consists of 15 residues. The ends were cut back, 5 bases at V and 0 bases at J, with 10 bases in the middle. CDR1 is SGHTA, CDR2 FQGNSA, per germline. CDR3 loop: CASSLRVTTNEKLFF. DNA of the CDR3: TGTGCCAGCAGCCTCCGGGTGACAACTAATGAAAAACTGTTTTTT.

This clonotype was seen a handful of times. V and J are TRBV5-1 and TRBJ2-5; 7 bases are a match to TRBD1. This CDR3 contains 17 residues. The germline CDR1 and CDR2 sequences are SGHRS and YFSETQ. The junction had 16 bases not matched to a gene; V was cut back by 4 bases and J by 4 bases. The CDR3 DNA reads TGCGCCAGCAGCGCCCCTCCAGGGGCAGGGGGTGGAGAGACCCAGTACTTC. Translated, it gives CASSAPPGAGGGETQYF.

Only a few counts were recorded for this clonotype. The chain carries TRBV10-3 and TRBJ1-1; D is ambiguous. This CDR3 has 13 residues. V dropped 7 bases and J dropped 1 base, with 10 bases sitting between them. Germline CDR1 reads ENHRY; CDR2 reads SYGVKD. The CDR3 coding sequence is TGTGCCATCAAGTACATCCAGAACACTGAAGCTTTCTTT. Encoded protein: CAIKYIQNTEAFF.

The table lists this clonotype with a few counts. The chain links TRBV18 to TRBJ2-7, with D perhaps matching TRBD2 (6 bases). Germline-derived CDR1 and CDR2 are KGHSH and LQKENI. The CDR3 has 14 residues. With 4 bases removed from V and 3 bases from J, the gap between germline ends came to 13 bases. The chain's CDR3 is CASSLRDSYYEQYF. CDR3 in DNA: TGTGCCAGCTCACTCAGGGACTCCTACTACGAGCAGTACTTC.

Many counts were recorded for this clonotype. One end of the junction fails to match germline, which may point to a read error. This chain uses TRBV6-5 with TRBJ1-1, with a possible D match to TRBD1 (5 bases). Germline CDR1 reads MNHEY; CDR2 reads SVGAGI. This CDR3 has 14 residues. In DNA, the CDR3 is TGTACCAGCAGTTCTACGGGACGGTTCACTGAAGCTTTCTTT. This encodes CTSSSTGRFTEAFF.

This clonotype was detected a few times. The rearrangement uses TRBV20-1 and TRBJ2-5; D possibly corresponds to TRBD1 (6 bases). The CDR3 length is 13 residues. The V end lost 4 bases, the J end lost 4 bases, and 13 bases lay between the germline ends. Germline values: CDR1 DFQATT, CDR2 SNEGSKA (reference sequence). The CDR3 DNA sequence: TGCAGTGCTAAAAACAGGGCTGGAGAGACCCAGTACTTC. Protein sequence: CSAKNRAGETQYF.